This passage covers 30 T cell receptor beta chains from one sample sequenced in a study of glioma-infiltrating T cells after dendritic cell vaccination. Clones were read by immunoSEQ multiplex PCR, and TCRdb kept only the in-frame ones, dropping some. The sample shows about 73,000 clones, roughly 80% of them seen only once. Sequenced material: blood, taken before dendritic cell vaccination. The receptors were sampled from a human donor with glioblastoma.

The rearrangement links TRBV6-1 to TRBJ2-1; 11 bases match TRBD2. Germline V gene lookup returns CDR1 MNHNS and CDR2 SASEGT. V lost 4 bases, J lost 4 bases, and 3 bases stayed unmatched. CDR3 length: 15 residues. The CDR3, as DNA: TGTGCCAGCAGTGCACTAGCGGGGGCATACAATGAGCAGTTCTTC. Translation gives CASSALAGAYNEQFF.

This clone has a handful of counts. The rearrangement uses TRBV6-5 and TRBJ2-7, with D possibly TRBD1 on 6 matching bases. Trimming shortened V by 4 bases and J by 0 bases, and 10 bases separated the two germline ends. The CDR3 runs to 14 residues. CDR1 MNHEY and CDR2 SVGAGI come from the germline V gene. DNA of the CDR3: TGTGCCAGCAGTTTCTCGGACAGCTCCTACGAGCAGTACTTC. Translated, it gives CASSFSDSSYEQYF.

By sample share, this clone is medium-sized. V and J are TRBV23-1 and TRBJ2-7; 11 bases fit TRBD2. TRBV23-1 is given ORF status, its function remaining uncertain. The CDR3 has 17 amino acids. J lost 3 bases, V lost 0 bases, and 7 bases had no gene match. As DNA, the CDR3 is TGCGCCAGCAGTCAATCGGCACTAGCGGGAGAAAGCTACGAGCAGTACGTC. This translates into CASSQSALAGESYEQYV.

CDR3 region: CASSQEGGSYNEQFF. CDR3 DNA sequence: TGTGCCAGCAGCCAGGAAGGGGGCAGTTACAATGAGCAGTTCTTC. The V call is TRBV4-2, the J call TRBJ2-1; 7 nucleotides agree with TRBD1. Germline V gene lookup returns CDR1 LGHNA and CDR2 YNFKEQ. The CDR3 consists of 15 residues. V gave up 3 bases and J gave up 4 bases; unmatched junction bases: 6.

CDR3 in amino acids: CASRNRGLTDTQYF. The CDR3 region has the DNA TGTGCCAGCAGAAACAGGGGGCTGACAGATACGCAGTATTTT. V and J are TRBV6-5 and TRBJ2-3; 9 bases match TRBD1. The CDR3 loop spans 14 amino acids. Per the germline V gene, CDR1 is MNHEY and CDR2 is SVGAGI. V trimming: 6 bases; J trimming: 3 bases; junction bases outside the gene matches: 4.

This clone was observed a handful of times. This rearrangement joins TRBV18 to TRBJ1-3, with 7 bases matching TRBD1. Germline-derived CDR1 and CDR2 are KGHSH and LQKENI. V trimming: 2 bases; J trimming: 8 bases; junction bases outside the gene matches: 6. The CDR3 runs to 14 residues. In DNA form, the CDR3 reads TGTGCCAGCTCACCAATTCGGGACAGTGACACCATATATTTT. Its protein is CASSPIRDSDTIYF.

This chain links TRBV15 with TRBJ1-3; TRBD1 matches 8 bases. The CDR3 extends over 16 amino acids. The ends lost 1 base at V and 0 bases at J; junction bases unmatched: 2. CDR1 LNHNV and CDR2 YYDKDF come from the germline V gene (reference sequence). CDR3 loop: CATSRGGQASGNTIYF. The CDR3 DNA reads TGTGCCACCAGCAGAGGGGGACAGGCCTCTGGAAACACCATATATTTT.

This chain joins TRBV5-6 and TRBJ1-1, with D maybe TRBD1 (5 bases). The CDR3 consists of 16 residues. Trimming left V 1 base short and J 1 base short, with 14 bases between. CDR1 SGHDT and CDR2 YYEEEE come from the germline V gene. The CDR3: CASSLNQGSWNTEAFF. CDR3 in DNA: TGTGCCAGCAGCTTGAATCAGGGATCTTGGAACACTGAAGCTTTCTTT. Based on the CDR3 plus reference TRBV5-6 and TRBJ1-1, the full variable domain is DAGVTQSPTHLIKTRGQQVTLRCSPKSGHDTVSWYQQALGQGPQFIFQYYEEEERQRGNFPDRFSGHQFPNYSSELNVNALLLGDSALYLCASSLNQGSWNTEAFFGQGTRLTVV.

The genes are TRBV5-1 and TRBJ2-7; D perhaps matches TRBD1 (5 bases). This CDR3 contains 16 residues. Deletions cut 0 bases from V and 4 bases from J, with 17 bases between. Germline V lookup: CDR1 SGHRS, CDR2 YFSETQ. The CDR3: CASSLGGQGPFYEQYF. In DNA form, the CDR3 reads TGCGCCAGCAGCTTGGGGGGCCAGGGCCCCTTTTACGAGCAGTACTTC.

This chain joins TRBV6-5 and TRBJ1-4; a weak D match, TRBD1 (5 bases). Germline V gene sequence: CDR1 MNHEY, CDR2 SVGAGI. The CDR3 extends over 12 amino acids. V was trimmed by 6 bases and J by 5 bases, leaving 7 bases between them. CDR3 residues: CASRGRNEKLFF. DNA for the CDR3: TGTGCCAGCAGGGGGCGGAATGAAAAACTGTTTTTT.

The V call is TRBV4-2, the J call TRBJ2-2; D perhaps matches TRBD2 (6 bases). The CDR3 has 18 amino acids. Germline CDR1 and CDR2: LGHNA and YNFKEQ. Trimming pared 0 bases from V and 0 bases from J, leaving 14 bases between. The CDR3 nucleotides are TGTGCCAGCAGCCAAGAGTCCCCACGCGGGGCGAACACCGGGGAGCTGTTTTTT. It specifies CASSQESPRGANTGELFF.

This clone has just one count. The CDR3 reads CASSLEPGNNSPLHF. The CDR3, as DNA: TGTGCCAGCAGCTTAGAACCAGGGAATAATTCACCCCTCCACTTT. The chain couples TRBV7-6 to TRBJ1-6; D might be TRBD1 (5 bases). CDR3 length: 15 amino acids. Deletions cut 1 base from V and 5 bases from J, with 9 bases between. Looked up from germline, CDR1 is SGHVS and CDR2 is FNYEAQ.

The gene calls are TRBV15 and TRBJ2-2, with TRBD2 identical over 7 bases. V lost 1 base to trimming and J lost 3 bases; unmatched junction nucleotides: 2. The length of the CDR3 is 15 residues. Germline V gives CDR1 LNHNV, CDR2 YYDKDF (reference sequence). The DNA for the CDR3 is TGTGCCACCAGCAGAGGTGGGGGGGACACCGGGGAGCTGTTTTTT. Translation: CATSRGGGDTGELFF.

The chain carries TRBV12-5 and TRBJ1-5, with D possibly TRBD1 on 5 matching bases. The length of the CDR3 is 16 residues. Germline V gene sequence: CDR1 LGHNT, CDR2 FRNRAP. Trimming took off 7 bases at V and 2 bases at J, with 18 bases between the two ends. CDR3 sequence (DNA): TGTGCTAGTGCCCTTGGAGGGGTACAGGGCAATCAGCCCCAGCATTTT. It is translated as CASALGGVQGNQPQHF.

The chain links TRBV5-1 to TRBJ2-1; TRBD2 matches at 14 bases. After removal of 0 bases from V and 7 bases from J, the junction contained 6 bases not matched to a gene. The CDR3 has 17 amino acids. In germline, CDR1 is SGHRS, CDR2 YFSETQ. CDR3 nucleotide sequence: TGCGCCAGCAGCTTGGGGGGGGGACTAGCGGGAGTGAATGAGCAGTTCTTC. Residues: CASSLGGGLAGVNEQFF.

The sample holds one count of this clone. DNA of the CDR3: TGCGCCAGCAGCTTCGACGGGAGAGGGACAGATACGCAGTATTTT. Translated, it gives CASSFDGRGTDTQYF. The V call is TRBV5-1, the J call TRBJ2-3; tentative D call: TRBD2 (6 bases). V was pared by 2 bases and J by 3 bases, with 13 bases between. CDR1 and CDR2 from the germline V gene are SGHRS and YFSETQ. The CDR3 sequence is 15 residues long.

This chain links TRBV6-1 with TRBJ2-7; D is uncertain. The V and J ends lost 0 bases and 1 base respectively, with 10 bases between them. Germline assignment: CDR1 MNHNS and CDR2 SASEGT. CDR3 length: 15 amino acids. As DNA, the CDR3 is TGTGCCAGCAGTGAAGCGGCAGGAACTTCCTACGAGCAGTACTTC. This codes for CASSEAAGTSYEQYF.

CDR3 amino acids: CASSSDTSGNTIYF. CDR3 bases: TGCGCCAGCAGCTCAGATACCTCTGGAAACACCATATATTTT. The chain employs TRBV5-1 and TRBJ1-3, with D hard to call. This CDR3 has 14 amino acids. With 3 bases removed from V and 0 bases from J, the gap between germline ends came to 7 bases. CDR1 SGHRS and CDR2 YFSETQ come from the germline V gene.

In its sample, this clone was seen a few times. The gene calls are TRBV2 and TRBJ1-2; D may be TRBD1 (5 bases). The CDR3 sequence is 12 residues long. The V gene's germline CDR1 is SNHLY and CDR2 FYNNEI. V was cut by 3 bases and J by 6 bases, with 8 bases left in between. The CDR3 nucleotides are TGTGCCAGCAGTGAGGCAGGGAATGGCTACACCTTC. Translating it yields CASSEAGNGYTF. Based on the CDR3 plus reference TRBV2 and TRBJ1-2, the full variable domain is EPEVTQTPSHQVTQMGQEVILRCVPISNHLYFYWYRQILGQKVEFLVSFYNNEISEKSEIFDDQFSVERPDGSNFTLKIRSTKLEDSAMYFCASSEAGNGYTFGSGTRLTVV.

This clone has more than one count but fewer than ten. This chain uses TRBV2 with TRBJ2-7, with 7 bases lining up with TRBD2. Trimming at V came to 6 bases and at J to 3 bases, leaving 14 bases not matched to a gene. The CDR3 has 16 residues. In germline, CDR1 is SNHLY, CDR2 FYNNEI. The CDR3 spells CASRGGRVVLNYEQYV. The CDR3 DNA follows: TGTGCCAGCAGGGGGGGGAGGGTGGTCCTCAACTACGAGCAGTACGTC.

This clone has just one count. The chain is built from TRBV5-6 and TRBJ1-2; TRBD1 matches at 8 bases. V shed 3 bases, J shed 1 base, and the junction held 8 bases outside the gene matches. The CDR3 extends over 16 amino acids. Per the germline V gene, CDR1 is SGHDT and CDR2 is YYEEEE. The CDR3 DNA reads TGTGCCAGCAGCTCGGACAGGGATCTTTTTAACTATGGCTACACCTTC. Translated, it gives CASSSDRDLFNYGYTF.

This sequence joins TRBV6-1 and TRBJ1-1; no reliable D call. CDR1 and CDR2 (germline): MNHNS, SASEGT. V lost 7 bases and J lost 0, with 3 bases in between. CDR3 size: 11 residues. Written as DNA, the CDR3 is TGTGCCAGCATTATGAACACTGAAGCTTTCTTT. Translating it yields CASIMNTEAFF.

CDR3 in amino acids: CASSLVITGTEAFF. Written as DNA, the CDR3 is TGCGCCAGCAGCTTGGTGATTACAGGCACTGAAGCTTTCTTT. J is TRBJ1-1 and V is TRBV5-1, with D possibly TRBD1 on 5 matching bases. CDR1 and CDR2 from the germline V gene are SGHRS and YFSETQ. The V and J ends lost 0 bases and 4 bases respectively, with 10 bases between them. This CDR3 spans 14 amino acids.

The chain has TRBV7-2 and TRBJ2-1, with a tentative D call TRBD2 (6 bases). Germline lookup yields CDR1 SGHTA and CDR2 FQGNSA. The CDR3 covers 15 residues. Between the trimmed V and J ends, which lost 6 bases and 0 bases, there was a span of 12 bases. CDR3 bases: TGTGCCAGCAGACTTCCCGGGAGCTCCTACAATGAGCAGTTCTTC. Its translation: CASRLPGSSYNEQFF.

The J gene is TRBJ2-7, the V gene TRBV15; 7 bases are a match to TRBD1. CDR1 is LNHNV, CDR2 YYDKDF, per germline (reference sequence). The CDR3 loop spans 14 amino acids. J lost 3 bases, V lost 4 bases, and 6 bases had no gene match. CDR3 residues: CATSIDRAVYEQYV. CDR3 bases: TGTGCCACCAGCATAGACAGGGCGGTCTACGAGCAGTACGTC.

Comments on this clone: Compared with germline, one end of the junction differs, possibly owing to a read error. The chain employs TRBV4-1 and TRBJ1-2, with 7 positions matching TRBD1. CDR3 length: 16 residues. CDR1 and CDR2 from the germline V gene are MGHRA and YSYEKL. The CDR3 DNA reads as TGCGCCGGCAGCCAATTATGGACAGGATCATCCCATGGCTACACCTTC. Protein product: CAGSQLWTGSSHGYTF.

This sequence joins TRBV5-5 and TRBJ1-5; 12 bases are shared with TRBD1. The CDR3 runs 16 residues. Germline CDR1 reads SGHKS; CDR2 reads YYEKEE (reference sequence). J gave up 6 bases and V 3 bases, and 7 bases lay outside the gene matches. As DNA, the CDR3 is TGTGCCAGCAGCTCTGGGACAGGGGGCGTGGGTCAGCCCCAGCATTTT. This codes for CASSSGTGGVGQPQHF. Variable domain in full (rest from reference TRBV5-5 and TRBJ1-5): DAGVTQSPTHLIKTRGQQVTLRCSPISGHKSVSWYQQVLGQGPQFIFQYYEKEERGRGNFPDRFSARQFPNYSSELNVNALLLGDSALYLCASSSGTGGVGQPQHFGDGTRLSIL.

The chain carries TRBV28 and TRBJ1-6, with a possible D match to TRBD1 (6 bases). Germline loops: CDR1 MDHEN, CDR2 SYDVKM. The CDR3 has 15 amino acids. V was shortened by 6 bases and J by 8 bases, with 17 bases between the two germline ends. This chain's CDR3 is CASRPAGAWHSPLHF. CDR3 coding DNA: TGTGCCAGCAGGCCCGCGGGGGCATGGCATTCACCCCTCCACTTT.

This chain joins TRBV7-9 and TRBJ1-5; D perhaps matches TRBD1 (6 bases). Between the trimmed V and J ends, which lost 5 bases and 3 bases, there was a span of 8 bases. CDR3 length equals 13 residues. In germline, CDR1 is SEHNR, CDR2 FQNEAQ (reference sequence). This CDR3 reads CASSRDINQPQHF. Here the CDR3 DNA reads TGTGCCAGCAGCCGGGACATCAATCAGCCCCAGCATTTT.

V is TRBV27 and J is TRBJ1-2, with D uncertain. From germline, CDR1 is MNHEY and CDR2 SMNVEV (reference sequence). The germline V and J ends were trimmed by 2 bases and 3 bases, with 10 bases remaining between them. The CDR3 has 14 amino acids. The CDR3 bases are TGTGCCAGCAGTTTAGGGCCGGCTGACTATGGCTACACCTTC. Protein product: CASSLGPADYGYTF.